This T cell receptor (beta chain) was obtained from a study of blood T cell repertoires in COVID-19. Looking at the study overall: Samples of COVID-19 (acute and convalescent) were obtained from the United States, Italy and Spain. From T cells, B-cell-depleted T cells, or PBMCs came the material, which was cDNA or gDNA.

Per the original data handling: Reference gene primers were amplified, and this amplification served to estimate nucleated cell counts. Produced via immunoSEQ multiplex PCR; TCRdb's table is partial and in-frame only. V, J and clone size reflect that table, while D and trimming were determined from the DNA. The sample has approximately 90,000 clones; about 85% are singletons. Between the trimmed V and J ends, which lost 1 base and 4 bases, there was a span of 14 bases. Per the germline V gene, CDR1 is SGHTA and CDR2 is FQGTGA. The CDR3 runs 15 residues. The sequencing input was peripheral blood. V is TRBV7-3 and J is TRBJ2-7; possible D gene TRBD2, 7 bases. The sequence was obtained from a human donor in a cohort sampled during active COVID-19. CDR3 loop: CASSLSGGAQYEQYF. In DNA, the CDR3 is TGTGCCAGCAGCTTAAGTGGGGGGGCGCAGTACGAGCAGTACTTC.